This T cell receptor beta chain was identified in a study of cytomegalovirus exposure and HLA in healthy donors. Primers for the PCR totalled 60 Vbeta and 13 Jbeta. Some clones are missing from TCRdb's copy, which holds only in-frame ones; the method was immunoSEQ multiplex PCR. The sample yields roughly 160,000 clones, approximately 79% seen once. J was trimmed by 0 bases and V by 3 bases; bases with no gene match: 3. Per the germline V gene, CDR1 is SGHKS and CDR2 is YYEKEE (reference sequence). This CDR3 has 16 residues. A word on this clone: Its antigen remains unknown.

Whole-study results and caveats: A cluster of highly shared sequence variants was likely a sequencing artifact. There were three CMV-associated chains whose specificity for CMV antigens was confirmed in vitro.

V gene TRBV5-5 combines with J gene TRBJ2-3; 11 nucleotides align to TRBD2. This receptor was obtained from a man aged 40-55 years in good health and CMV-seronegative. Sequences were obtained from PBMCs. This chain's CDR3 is CASSSTSGISTDTQYF. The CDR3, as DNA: TGTGCCAGCAGCTCGACTAGCGGGATTAGCACAGATACGCAGTATTTT.